This TCR beta chain was sequenced in a study of radiotherapy plus CTLA-4 blockade in lung cancer. Profiling relied on immunoSEQ multiplex PCR, and the TCRdb table lists in-frame clones only, not all of them. The sample shows some 66,000 clones, about 85% of them seen only once. Per germline, CDR1 MNHNS and CDR2 SASEGT. CDR3 length equals 12 residues. With 0 bases removed from V and 9 bases from J, the gap between germline ends came to 7 bases. Specimen: peripheral blood, collected from a patient treated with radiotherapy plus ipilimumab. The rearrangement joins TRBV6-1 to TRBJ2-3; D is perhaps TRBD1 (6 bases). The clonotype originates from a human donor with non-small cell lung cancer who had a partial response to radiotherapy plus ipilimumab. The CDR3 here is CASSEATGTQYF. The CDR3 DNA follows: TGTGCCAGCAGTGAAGCCACAGGGACGCAGTATTTT.